This T cell receptor (beta chain) emerged from a study of CD8+CD57+ T cells in acquired aplastic anemia. Overall study context: Quantities of DNA derived from sorted CD4+ and CD8+ cells averaged approximately 3 ug. The study, taken as a whole, reports: Patients and healthy controls showed no significant CD8+ Simpson's diversity difference.

Note on this clonotype: Its matching antigen is unknown. The CDR3 does not close with the conserved phenylalanine or tryptophan, likely indicating a read error.

Germline V gene data show CDR1 as SGHDN and CDR2 as FVKESK. The CDR3 sequence is 19 residues long. Losses at the gene ends were 4 bases for V and 7 bases for J; bases not matched to a gene: 18. The authors sequenced patients whose flow cytometry had shown CD8+CD57+ cell expansion. The patients all had a severe acquired aplastic anemia diagnosis. Profiling that covered TCR beta VDJ and CDR3 relied on genomic DNA as its template. TCRdb reanalysed the reads using MiXCR and keeps one entry per CDR3 protein. Of approximately 190,000 distinct CDR3 sequences listed, 48% are singletons. The chain links TRBV14 to TRBJ2-1, with 11 bases fitting TRBD2. The sample was sorted CD4+, CD8+, or CD8+CD57+ T cells (not recorded which) from PBMCs. The receptor comes from a human donor with aplastic anemia. CDR3 in amino acids: CASSRKLAGDWVTVNEQFL. CDR3 coding DNA: TGTGCCAGCAGCCGAAAACTAGCGGGAGATTGGGTTACCGTGAATGAGCAGTTCCTC.